This T cell receptor beta chain is drawn from a study of CXCR3-negative and CXCR3-positive naive CD8 T cells. Study observations and caveats: Whereas both naive subsets had comparably high diversity, memory CD8+ cells had much lower diversity. CXCR3-negative naive cells had less hydrophobic TRB CDR3s than did CXCR3-positive naive cells.

Regarding this clonotype: What it binds is unknown.

In germline, CDR1 is SEHNR, CDR2 FQNEAQ (reference sequence). The CDR3 length is 15 residues. It was by 5' RACE with UMI labels that the TRB cDNA libraries were prepared. Reanalyzing the 5' RACE reads, TCRdb keeps one entry per CDR3 protein, without DNA. This sample's table reports under 85,000 distinct CDR3 sequences. Those CD8+ T cells considered naive were CD45RO-CCR7+CD27+CD95-. This receptor was obtained from a human donor in good health. Some clones in this sample may be carry-over from other donors' samples. This sequence joins TRBV7-9 and TRBJ2-3. The sample taken for sequencing was naive CXCR3+ CD8+ T cells from blood. Subset given: CD45RO-CCR7+CD27+CD95- naive CD8+ T cells expressing CXCR3 (TNR3+). The CDR3 is CASSLAVFMEDTQYF. Supplemented by reference TRBV7-9 and TRBJ2-3, the full variable domain reads DTGVSQNPRHKITKRGQNVTFRCDPISEHNRLYWYRQTLGQGPEFLTYFQNEAQLEKSRLLSDRFSAERPKGSFSTLEIQRTEQGDSAMYLCASSLAVFMEDTQYFGPGTRLTVL.